Given below is one T cell receptor (beta chain) in context. Its target is unknown. This specimen belongs to a study of cytomegalovirus exposure and HLA in healthy donors. Findings of the study overall: Three of the chains that were CMV-associated were confirmed in vitro to be specific for CMV antigens.

Deletions cut 8 bases from V and 0 bases from J, with 13 bases between. Germline lookup yields CDR1 SNHLY and CDR2 FYNNEI. The CDR3 covers 14 residues. The protocol was immunoSEQ multiplex PCR, while the TCRdb copy is restricted to in-frame clones and leaves out a portion. The table includes approximately 270,000 clones, approximately 84% detected once. These donors were members of the approximately 110-subject validation cohort, a group separate from the roughly 670-subject first cohort. The receptor's source is a man between 18 and 29 years old in good health and CMV-seropositive. V gene TRBV2 combines with J gene TRBJ1-2; D is possibly TRBD1 (6 bases). Sequences were obtained from PBMCs. In nucleotides, the CDR3 is TGTGCCAGCCGGACAGCTCCTGCTAACTATGGCTACACCTTC. It is translated as CASRTAPANYGYTF.